The clone carrying this T cell receptor beta chain has a single count. The data are from a study of T cell responses to AZD1222 COVID-19 vaccine. Sequenced by immunoSEQ multiplex PCR; TCRdb stores in-frame clones only, minus some. Of about 150,000 clones in the sample, 80% to 95% were seen once. Germline V gene data show CDR1 as KGHSH and CDR2 as LQKENI. CDR3 length equals 12 residues. V lost 2 bases and J lost 10, with 9 bases in between. J is TRBJ2-1 and V is TRBV18; D perhaps matches TRBD2 (5 bases). The TCR was taken from an adult who received the AZD1222 COVID-19 vaccine. Sequenced material: peripheral blood, taken 28 days after the second AZD1222 dose. The CDR3 reads CASSPDGGEQFF. CDR3 nucleotide sequence: TGTGCCAGCTCACCAGATGGCGGGGAGCAGTTCTTC.